Included here is one T cell receptor beta chain sequence, with context. This specimen comes from a study of blood T cell repertoires in COVID-19. Study details: PBMCs, B-cell-depleted T cells, or T cells were the source of the cDNA or gDNA that made up the material.

Per the study methods: The assay estimated nucleated cells by amplifying reference gene primers. Using immunoSEQ multiplex PCR, the repertoire was profiled, and TCRdb retains in-frame clones only, with some absent. That table supplies the V and J calls and clone size; D and trimming were determined from the DNA. Among about 120,000 clones listed, around 85% were seen once. The germline gives CDR1 LNHDA, CDR2 SQIVND (reference sequence). V lost 6 bases, J lost 1 base, and 14 bases lay in between. The CDR3 runs to 15 residues. The TCR originated in a man aged 55 to 69 with acute or convalescent COVID-19. What was sequenced was peripheral blood. The V and J genes are TRBV19 and TRBJ2-3, with a tentative D call TRBD1 (5 bases). CDR3 residues: CASRYQGSGTDTQYF. DNA for the CDR3: TGTGCCAGTAGATATCAGGGCTCGGGCACAGATACGCAGTATTTT.